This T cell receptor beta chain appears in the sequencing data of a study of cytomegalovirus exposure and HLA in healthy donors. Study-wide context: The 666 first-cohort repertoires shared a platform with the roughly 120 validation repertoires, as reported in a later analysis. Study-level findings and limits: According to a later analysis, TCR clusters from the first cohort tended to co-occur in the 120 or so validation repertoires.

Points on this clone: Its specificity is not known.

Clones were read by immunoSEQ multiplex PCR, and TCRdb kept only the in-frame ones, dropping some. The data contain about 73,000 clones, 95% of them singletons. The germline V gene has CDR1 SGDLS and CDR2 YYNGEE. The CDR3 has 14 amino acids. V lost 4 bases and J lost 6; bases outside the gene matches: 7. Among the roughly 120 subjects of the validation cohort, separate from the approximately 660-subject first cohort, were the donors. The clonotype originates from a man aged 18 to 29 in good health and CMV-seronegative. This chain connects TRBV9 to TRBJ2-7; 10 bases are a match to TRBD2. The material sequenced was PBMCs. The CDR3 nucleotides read TGTGCCAGCAGCCCAGCGGGGGGGCCGAGCGAGCAGTACTTC. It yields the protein CASSPAGGPSEQYF.